The present T cell receptor beta chain was sequenced within a study of OX40 agonist ivuxolimab in advanced cancers. Background on the study: It was ivuxolimab, an agonistic anti-OX40 (CD134) antibody, that patients were treated with.

Between the trimmed V and J ends, which lost 3 bases and 4 bases, there was a span of 10 bases. This CDR3 has 13 residues. Germline V CDR1 and CDR2: KGHSH, LQKENI. In its sample, this clone was seen once. Its antigen is not identified. TCRdb keeps only in-frame clones here, not all; method: immunoSEQ multiplex PCR. Here the sample spans tens of thousands of clones, 65% to 90% being singletons. Findings and caveats of the study: Certain nonresponding patients likewise had low normalized T-cell clonal expansion. On average, a greater number of expanded clones characterised CD8+ T cells relative to CD4+.

The TCR was taken from an adult with an advanced solid tumor such as melanoma, head and neck, liver or kidney cancer. V gene TRBV18 combines with J gene TRBJ2-7; D may be TRBD1 (6 bases). Sample: CD4+ or CD8+ T cells sorted from blood, taken in a trial of the OX40 agonist ivuxolimab. In DNA, the CDR3 is TGTGCCAGCTCACCGGACAGTCAGTACGAGCAGTACTTC. It yields the protein CASSPDSQYEQYF.